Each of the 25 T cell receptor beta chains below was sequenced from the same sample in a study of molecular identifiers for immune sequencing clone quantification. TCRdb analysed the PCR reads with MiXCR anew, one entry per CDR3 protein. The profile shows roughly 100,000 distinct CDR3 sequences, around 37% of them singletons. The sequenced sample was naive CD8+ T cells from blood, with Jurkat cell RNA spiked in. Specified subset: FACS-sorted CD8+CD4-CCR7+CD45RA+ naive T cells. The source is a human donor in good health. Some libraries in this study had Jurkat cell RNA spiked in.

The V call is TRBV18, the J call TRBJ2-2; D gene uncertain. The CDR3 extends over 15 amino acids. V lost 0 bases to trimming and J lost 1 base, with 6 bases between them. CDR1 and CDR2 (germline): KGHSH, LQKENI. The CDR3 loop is CASSPPIGNTGELFF. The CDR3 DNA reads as TGTGCCAGCTCACCACCGATAGGGAACACCGGGGAGCTGTTTTTT.

The CDR3 sequence: CSAGDGLGDAFF. The DNA of the CDR3 is TGCAGTGCCGGGGACGGGTTGGGTGATGCTTTCTTT. The genes are TRBV20-1 and TRBJ1-1; maybe TRBD1 (5 bases). Germline V CDR1 and CDR2: DFQATT, SNEGSKA (reference sequence). CDR3 length equals 12 residues. V lost 6 bases and J lost 11, with 19 bases in between.

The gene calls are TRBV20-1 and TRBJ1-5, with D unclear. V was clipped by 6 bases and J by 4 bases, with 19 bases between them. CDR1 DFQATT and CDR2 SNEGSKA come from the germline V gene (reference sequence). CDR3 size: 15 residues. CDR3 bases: TGCAGTGCGTCTTTCTCGAAGGTCGGTAATCAGCCCCAGCATTTT. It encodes CSASFSKVGNQPQHF.

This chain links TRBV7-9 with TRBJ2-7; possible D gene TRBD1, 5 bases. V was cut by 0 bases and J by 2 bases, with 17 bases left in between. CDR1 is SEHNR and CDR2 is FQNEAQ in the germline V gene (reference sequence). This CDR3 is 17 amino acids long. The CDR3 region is CASSLAGQGKTTYEQYF. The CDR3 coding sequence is TGTGCCAGCAGCTTAGCTGGTCAGGGCAAAACCACCTACGAGCAGTACTTC.

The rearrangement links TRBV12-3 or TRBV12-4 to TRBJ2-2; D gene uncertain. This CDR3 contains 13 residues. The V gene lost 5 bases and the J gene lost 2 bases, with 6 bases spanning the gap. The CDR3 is CASSQHNTGELFF. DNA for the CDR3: TGTGCCAGCAGTCAACACAACACCGGGGAGCTGTTTTTT.

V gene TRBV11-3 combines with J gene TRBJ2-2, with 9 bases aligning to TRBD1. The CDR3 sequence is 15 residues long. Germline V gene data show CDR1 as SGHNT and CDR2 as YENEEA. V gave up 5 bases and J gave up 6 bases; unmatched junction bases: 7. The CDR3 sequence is CASSLRTGEAGELFF. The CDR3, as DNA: TGTGCCAGCAGCCTCCGGACAGGGGAGGCCGGGGAGCTGTTTTTT.

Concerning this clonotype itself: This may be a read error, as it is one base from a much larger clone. The CDR3 DNA reads TGTGCCAGCAGCCCACGTCGCGCTAGCGGGGTTAGGGAGCTGATTTTT. As protein: CASSPRRASGVRELIF. This chain uses TRBV13 with TRBJ2-2; TRBD2 aligns across 9 bases. This CDR3 contains 16 residues. Germline V gene sequence: CDR1 PRHDT, CDR2 FYEKMQ (reference sequence).

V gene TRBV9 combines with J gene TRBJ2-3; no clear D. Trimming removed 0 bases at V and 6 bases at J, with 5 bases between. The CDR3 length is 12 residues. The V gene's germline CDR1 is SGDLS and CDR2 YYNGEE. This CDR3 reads CASSVESDTQYF. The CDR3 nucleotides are TGTGCCAGCAGCGTAGAGTCGGATACGCAGTATTTT.

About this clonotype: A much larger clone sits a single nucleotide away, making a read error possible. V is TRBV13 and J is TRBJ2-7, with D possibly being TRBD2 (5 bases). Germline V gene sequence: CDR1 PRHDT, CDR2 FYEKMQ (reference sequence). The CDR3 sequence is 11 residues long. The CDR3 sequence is CASSHSEEQCF. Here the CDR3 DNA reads TGTGCCAGCAGCCACTCGGAGGAGCAGTGCTTC.

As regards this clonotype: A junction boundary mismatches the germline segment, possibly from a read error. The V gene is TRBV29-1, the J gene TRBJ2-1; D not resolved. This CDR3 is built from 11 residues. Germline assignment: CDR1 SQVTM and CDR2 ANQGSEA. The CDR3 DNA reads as TGCAGCGTAGAAAGCTCTGATGAGCTGTTCTTC. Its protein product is CSVESSDELFF.

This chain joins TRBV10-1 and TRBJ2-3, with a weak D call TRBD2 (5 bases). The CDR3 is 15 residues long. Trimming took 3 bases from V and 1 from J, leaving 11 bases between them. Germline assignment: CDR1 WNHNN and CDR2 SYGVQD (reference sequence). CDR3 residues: CASSDWESGTDTQYF. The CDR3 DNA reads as TGCGCCAGCAGTGACTGGGAGTCTGGCACAGATACGCAGTATTTT.

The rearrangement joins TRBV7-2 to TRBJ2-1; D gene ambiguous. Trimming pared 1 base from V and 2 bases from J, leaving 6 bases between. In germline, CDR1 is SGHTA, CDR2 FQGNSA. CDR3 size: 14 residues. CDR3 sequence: CASSLDRTYNEQFF. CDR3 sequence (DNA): TGTGCCAGCAGCTTAGACAGAACCTACAATGAGCAGTTCTTC.

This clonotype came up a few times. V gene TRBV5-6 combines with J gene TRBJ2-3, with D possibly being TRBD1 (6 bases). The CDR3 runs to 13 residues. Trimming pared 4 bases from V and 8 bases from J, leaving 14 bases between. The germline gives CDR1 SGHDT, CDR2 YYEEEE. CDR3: CASSPNTGSTQYF. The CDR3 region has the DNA TGTGCCAGCAGCCCTAATACAGGGAGTACGCAGTATTTT.

CDR3 sequence: CASSQDGTSTTDTQYF. As DNA, the CDR3 is TGCGCCAGCAGCCAAGATGGGACCTCAACCACAGATACGCAGTATTTT. This rearrangement joins TRBV4-3 to TRBJ2-3, with D perhaps TRBD1 or TRBD2 (5 bases each). The germline CDR1 and CDR2 sequences are LGHNA and YSLEER. CDR3 size: 16 residues. Trimming stripped 0 bases from V and 2 bases from J, with 12 bases between.

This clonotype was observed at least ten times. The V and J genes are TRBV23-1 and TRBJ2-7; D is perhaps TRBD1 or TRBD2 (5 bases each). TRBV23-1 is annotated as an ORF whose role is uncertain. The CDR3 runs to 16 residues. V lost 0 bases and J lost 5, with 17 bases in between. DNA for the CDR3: TGCGCCAGCAGTCAATCGGGACCACAGCCTTTCCACGAGCAGTACTTC. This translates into CASSQSGPQPFHEQYF.

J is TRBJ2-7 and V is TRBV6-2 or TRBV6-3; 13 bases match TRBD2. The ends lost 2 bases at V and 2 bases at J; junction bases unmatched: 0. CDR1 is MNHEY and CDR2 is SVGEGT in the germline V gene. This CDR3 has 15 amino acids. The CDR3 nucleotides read TGTGCCAGCAGTTACACTAGCGGGAGGGCCTACGAGCAGTACTTC. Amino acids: CASSYTSGRAYEQYF.

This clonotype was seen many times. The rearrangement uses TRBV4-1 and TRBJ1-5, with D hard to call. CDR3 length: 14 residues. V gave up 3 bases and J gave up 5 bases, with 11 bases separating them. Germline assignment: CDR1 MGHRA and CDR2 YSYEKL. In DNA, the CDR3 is TGCGCCAGCAGCCAGTCCGGAGGTCATCAGCCCCAGCATTTT. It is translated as CASSQSGGHQPQHF.

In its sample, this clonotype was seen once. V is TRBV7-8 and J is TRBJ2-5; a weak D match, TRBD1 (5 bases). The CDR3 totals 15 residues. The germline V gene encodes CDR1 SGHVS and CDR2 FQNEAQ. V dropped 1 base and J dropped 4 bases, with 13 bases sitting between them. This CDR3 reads CASSLVVGAVETQYF. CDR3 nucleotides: TGTGCCAGCAGCTTAGTGGTAGGGGCGGTAGAGACCCAGTACTTC.

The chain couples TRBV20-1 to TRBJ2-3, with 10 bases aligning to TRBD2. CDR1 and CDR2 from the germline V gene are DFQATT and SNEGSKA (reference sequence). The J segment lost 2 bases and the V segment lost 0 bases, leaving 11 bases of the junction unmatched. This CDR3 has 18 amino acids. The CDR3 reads CSARDIPSGRFYTDTQYF. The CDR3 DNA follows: TGCAGTGCTAGAGATATTCCTAGCGGGAGATTCTACACAGATACGCAGTATTTT.

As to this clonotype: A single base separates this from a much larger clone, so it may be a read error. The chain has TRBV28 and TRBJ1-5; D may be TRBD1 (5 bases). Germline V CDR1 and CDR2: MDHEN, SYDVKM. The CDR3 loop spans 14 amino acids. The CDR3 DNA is TGTGCCAGCTGTTTCAGGGAGAGCAATCAGCCCCAGCATTTT. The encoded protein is CASCFRESNQPQHF.

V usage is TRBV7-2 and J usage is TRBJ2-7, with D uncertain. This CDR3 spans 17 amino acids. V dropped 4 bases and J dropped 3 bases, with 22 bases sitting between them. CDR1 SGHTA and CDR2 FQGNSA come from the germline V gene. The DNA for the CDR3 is TGTGCCAGCAGCTCCCCAAGAGAAGGCTTGAGTAACTACGAGCAGTACTTC. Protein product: CASSSPREGLSNYEQYF.

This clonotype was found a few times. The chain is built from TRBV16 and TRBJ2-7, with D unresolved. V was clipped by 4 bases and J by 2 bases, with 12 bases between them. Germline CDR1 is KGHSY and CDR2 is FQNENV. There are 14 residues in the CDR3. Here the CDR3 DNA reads TGTGCCAGCAGCCGGAAAGATAAGGCCTACGAGCAGTACTTC. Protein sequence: CASSRKDKAYEQYF.

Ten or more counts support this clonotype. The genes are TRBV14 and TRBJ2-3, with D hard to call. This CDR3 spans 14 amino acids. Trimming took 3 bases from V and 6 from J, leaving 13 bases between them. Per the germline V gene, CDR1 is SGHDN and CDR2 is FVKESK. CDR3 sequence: CASSHGPLADTQYF. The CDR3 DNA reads TGTGCCAGCAGCCACGGACCTCTGGCGGATACGCAGTATTTT.

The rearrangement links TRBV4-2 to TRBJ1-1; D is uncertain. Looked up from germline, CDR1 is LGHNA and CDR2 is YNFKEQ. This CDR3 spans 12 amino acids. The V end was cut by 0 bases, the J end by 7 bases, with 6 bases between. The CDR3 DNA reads TGTGCCAGCAGCCAAGATCTAGGTGAAGCTTTCTTT. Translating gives CASSQDLGEAFF.

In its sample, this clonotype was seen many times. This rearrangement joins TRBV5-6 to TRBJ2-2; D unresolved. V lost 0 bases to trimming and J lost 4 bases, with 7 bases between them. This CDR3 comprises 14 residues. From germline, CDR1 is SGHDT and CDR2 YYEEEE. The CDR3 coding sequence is TGTGCCAGCAGCTTGGCTGAACCCACCGGGGAGCTGTTTTTT. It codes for CASSLAEPTGELFF.